This TCR beta chain is drawn from a study of shared clonotypes between healthy human individuals. Study-wide context: Every donor yielded three CD4 naive, three CD4 memory, two CD8 naive and one CD8 memory plate.

Donors, without exception, were Caucasian adults residing in Nashville, Tennessee. The germline V and J ends were trimmed by 2 bases and 8 bases, with 16 bases remaining between them. Germline V gene sequence: CDR1 GTSNPN, CDR2 SVGIG (reference sequence). This CDR3 contains 14 residues. Clones were read by immunoSEQ multiplex PCR, and TCRdb kept only the in-frame ones, dropping some. The repertoire holds some 2.1 million clones, with approximately 95% as singletons. The chain joins TRBV30 to TRBJ2-1, with a possible D match to TRBD1 (6 bases). Sequenced: naive CD4+ T cells sorted from blood. Subset meaning: CD45RA+ positively selected. The TCR sequence derives from a man aged 18-30 years in good health. The CDR3 nucleotides are TGTGCCTGGAGTAGAATGACAGGACTTCATGAGCAGTTCTTC. This codes for CAWSRMTGLHEQFF.